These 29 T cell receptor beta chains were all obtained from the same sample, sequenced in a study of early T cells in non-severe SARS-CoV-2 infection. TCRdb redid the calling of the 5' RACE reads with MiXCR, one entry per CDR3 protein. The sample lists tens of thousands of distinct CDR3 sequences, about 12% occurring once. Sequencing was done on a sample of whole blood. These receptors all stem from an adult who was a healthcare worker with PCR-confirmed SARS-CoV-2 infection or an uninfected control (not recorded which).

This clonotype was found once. The DNA for the CDR3 is TGCAGTGCTAGGGATCGGACAGGCCGCAATGAGCAGTTCTTC. Its protein is CSARDRTGRNEQFF. The rearrangement joins TRBV20-1 to TRBJ2-1; 7 bases are a match to TRBD1. Germline V gives CDR1 DFQATT, CDR2 SNEGSKA (reference sequence). The trim removed 3 bases at V and 6 bases at J, leaving 8 bases unmatched. This CDR3 comprises 14 residues.

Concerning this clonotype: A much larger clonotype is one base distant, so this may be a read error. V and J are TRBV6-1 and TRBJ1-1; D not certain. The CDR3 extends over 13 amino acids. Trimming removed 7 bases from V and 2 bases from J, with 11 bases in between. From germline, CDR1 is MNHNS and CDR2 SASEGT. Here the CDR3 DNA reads TGTGCCAGCAATAGAGTCTATAACACTGAAGCTTTCTTT. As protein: CASNRVYNTEAFF.

For the CDR3, the DNA is TGTGCCTGGGACAGGGAGCAAGGAAACACCATATATTTT. Protein sequence: CAWDREQGNTIYF. J is TRBJ1-3 and V is TRBV30; 7 bases align to TRBD1. Germline assignment: CDR1 GTSNPN and CDR2 SVGIG (reference sequence). The CDR3 extends over 13 amino acids. The V and J ends lost 5 bases and 4 bases, in that order; junction bases with no gene match: 5.

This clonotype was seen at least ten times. In DNA, the CDR3 is TGCGCCAGCAGCTTGGCCGGACAGGGGCCCTACGAGCAGTACTTC. Translated: CASSLAGQGPYEQYF. V usage is TRBV5-1 and J usage is TRBJ2-7; 9 nucleotides line up with TRBD1. Germline CDR1 reads SGHRS; CDR2 reads YFSETQ. The CDR3 sequence is 15 residues long. Trimming took 0 bases from V and 2 from J; bases not matched to a gene: 3.

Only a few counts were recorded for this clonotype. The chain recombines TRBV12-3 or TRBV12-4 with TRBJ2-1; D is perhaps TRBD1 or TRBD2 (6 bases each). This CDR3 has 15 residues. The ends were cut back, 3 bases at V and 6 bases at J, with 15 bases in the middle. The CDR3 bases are TGTGCCAGCAGTTTCGGAGGGGGTCAATTCAATGAGCAGTTCTTC. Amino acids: CASSFGGGQFNEQFF.

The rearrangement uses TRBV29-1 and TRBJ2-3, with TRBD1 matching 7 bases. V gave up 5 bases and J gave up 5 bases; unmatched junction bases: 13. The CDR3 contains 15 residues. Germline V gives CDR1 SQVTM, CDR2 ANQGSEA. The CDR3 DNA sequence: TGCAGCGTTCAACGGGACAGCTCCTCCTTAGATACGCAGTATTTT. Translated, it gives CSVQRDSSSLDTQYF.

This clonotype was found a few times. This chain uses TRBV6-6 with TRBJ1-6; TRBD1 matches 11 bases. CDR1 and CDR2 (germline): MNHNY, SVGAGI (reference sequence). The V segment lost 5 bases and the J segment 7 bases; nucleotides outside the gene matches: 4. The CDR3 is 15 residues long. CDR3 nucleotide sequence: TGTGCCAGCAGTCTAGGGACAGGGGGAAATTCACCCCTCCACTTT. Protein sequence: CASSLGTGGNSPLHF.

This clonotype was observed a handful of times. The CDR3 is CASSQEGQPTYEQYF. The CDR3, as DNA: TGTGCCAGCAGCCAAGAGGGACAGCCAACCTACGAGCAGTACTTC. The V and J genes are TRBV4-2 and TRBJ2-7; 7 bases match TRBD1. Germline CDR1 reads LGHNA; CDR2 reads YNFKEQ. V shed 0 bases, J shed 2 bases, and the junction held 4 bases outside the gene matches. The CDR3 is 15 amino acids.

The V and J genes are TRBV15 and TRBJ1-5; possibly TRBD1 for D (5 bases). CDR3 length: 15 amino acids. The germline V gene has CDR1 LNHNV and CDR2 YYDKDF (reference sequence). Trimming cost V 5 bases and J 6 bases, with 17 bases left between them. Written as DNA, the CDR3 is TGTGCCACCAGCGGAGGACAAATGATAGGTCAGCCCCAGCATTTT. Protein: CATSGGQMIGQPQHF.

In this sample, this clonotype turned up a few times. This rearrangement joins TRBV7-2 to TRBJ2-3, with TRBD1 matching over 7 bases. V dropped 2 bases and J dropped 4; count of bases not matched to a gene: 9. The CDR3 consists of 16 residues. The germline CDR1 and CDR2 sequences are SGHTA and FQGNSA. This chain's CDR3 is CASSLQIGGGADTQYF. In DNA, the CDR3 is TGTGCCAGCAGCTTACAGATAGGGGGCGGCGCAGATACGCAGTATTTT.

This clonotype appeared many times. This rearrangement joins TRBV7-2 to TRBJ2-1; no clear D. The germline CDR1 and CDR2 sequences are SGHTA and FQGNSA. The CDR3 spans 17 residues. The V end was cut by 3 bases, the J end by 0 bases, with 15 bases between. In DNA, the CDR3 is TGTGCCAGCAGCTTGAGTCCGTTCGCGGCCTCCTACAATGAGCAGTTCTTC. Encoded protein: CASSLSPFAASYNEQFF.

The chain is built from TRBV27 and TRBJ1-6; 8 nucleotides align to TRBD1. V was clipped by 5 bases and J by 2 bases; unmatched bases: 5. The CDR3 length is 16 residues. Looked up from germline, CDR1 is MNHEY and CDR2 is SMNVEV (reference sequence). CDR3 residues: CASSASQGAYNSPLHF. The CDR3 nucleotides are TGTGCCAGCAGTGCCTCACAGGGGGCCTATAATTCACCCCTCCACTTT.

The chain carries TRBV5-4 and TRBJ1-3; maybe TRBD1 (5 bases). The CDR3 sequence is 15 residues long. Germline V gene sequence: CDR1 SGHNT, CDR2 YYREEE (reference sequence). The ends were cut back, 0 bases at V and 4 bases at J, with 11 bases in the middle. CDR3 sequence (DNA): TGTGCCAGCAGCTTGGCTGGGGGGTCCGGAAACACCATATATTTT. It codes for CASSLAGGSGNTIYF.

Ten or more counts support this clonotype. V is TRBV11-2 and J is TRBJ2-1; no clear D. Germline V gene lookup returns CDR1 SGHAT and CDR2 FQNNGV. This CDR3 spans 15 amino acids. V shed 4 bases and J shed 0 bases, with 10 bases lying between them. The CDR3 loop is CASSSRPNSYNEQFF. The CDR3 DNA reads TGTGCCAGCAGCTCTAGGCCTAACTCCTACAATGAGCAGTTCTTC.

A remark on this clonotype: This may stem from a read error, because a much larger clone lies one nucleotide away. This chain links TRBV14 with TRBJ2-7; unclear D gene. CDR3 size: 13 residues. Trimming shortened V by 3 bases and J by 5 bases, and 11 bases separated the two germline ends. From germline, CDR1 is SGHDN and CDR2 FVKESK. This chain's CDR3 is CASSHFRPHEQYF. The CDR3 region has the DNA TGTGCCAGCAGCCACTTTCGACCCCACGAGCAGTACTTC.

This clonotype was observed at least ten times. CDR3 sequence: CASSLNTNTGELFF. The CDR3 DNA sequence: TGTGCCAGCAGCCTCAACACGAACACCGGGGAGCTGTTTTTT. The chain uses TRBV13 and TRBJ2-2; D not resolved. CDR1 and CDR2 from the germline V gene are PRHDT and FYEKMQ (reference sequence). This CDR3 spans 14 amino acids. The V end was cut by 5 bases, the J end by 0 bases, with 7 bases between.

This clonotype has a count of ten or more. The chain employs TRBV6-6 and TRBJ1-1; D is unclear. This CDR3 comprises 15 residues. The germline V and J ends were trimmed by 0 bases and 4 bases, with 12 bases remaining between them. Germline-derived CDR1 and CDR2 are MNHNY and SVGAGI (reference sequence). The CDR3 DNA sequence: TGTGCCAGCAGTTACTCGACCGGTAGCGGCACTGAAGCTTTCTTT. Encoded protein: CASSYSTGSGTEAFF.

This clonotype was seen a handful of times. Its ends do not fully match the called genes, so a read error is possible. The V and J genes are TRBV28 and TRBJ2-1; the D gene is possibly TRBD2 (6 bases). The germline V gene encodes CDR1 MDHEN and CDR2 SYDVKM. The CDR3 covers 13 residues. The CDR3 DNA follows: TGTGCGAGCACCCCGGGGACTGAGAATGAGCAGTTCTTC. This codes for CASTPGTENEQFF.

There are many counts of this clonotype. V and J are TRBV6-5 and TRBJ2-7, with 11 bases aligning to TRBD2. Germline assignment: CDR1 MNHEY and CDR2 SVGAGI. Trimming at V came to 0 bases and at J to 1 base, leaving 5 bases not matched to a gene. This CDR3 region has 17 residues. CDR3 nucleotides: TGTGCCAGCAGTTACTCAAGACTAGCGGGGTTGTCCTACGAGCAGTACTTC. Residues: CASSYSRLAGLSYEQYF.

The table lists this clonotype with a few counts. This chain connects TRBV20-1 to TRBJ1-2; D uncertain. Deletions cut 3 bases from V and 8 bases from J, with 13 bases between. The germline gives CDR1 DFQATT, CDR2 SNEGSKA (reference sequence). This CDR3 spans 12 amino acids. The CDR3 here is CSARSSERGYTF. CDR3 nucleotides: TGCAGTGCTAGGTCCAGTGAAAGAGGCTACACCTTC.

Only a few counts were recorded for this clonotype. The DNA of the CDR3 is TGTGCCAGCAGCACCCCTACTCCCGAGGGCGATACGCAGTATTTT. Its translation is CASSTPTPEGDTQYF. V gene TRBV7-8 combines with J gene TRBJ2-3; the D gene is possibly TRBD2 (5 bases). The CDR3 length is 15 residues. Trimming took 5 bases from V and 6 from J, leaving 18 bases between them. In germline, CDR1 is SGHVS, CDR2 FQNEAQ. The full variable domain, in which reference TRBV7-8 and TRBJ2-3 provide the parts outside the CDR3, is GAGVSQSPRYKVAKRGQDVALRCDPISGHVSLFWYQQALGQGPEFLTYFQNEAQLDKSGLPSDRFFAERPEGSVSTLKIQRTQQEDSAVYLCASSTPTPEGDTQYFGPGTRLTVL.

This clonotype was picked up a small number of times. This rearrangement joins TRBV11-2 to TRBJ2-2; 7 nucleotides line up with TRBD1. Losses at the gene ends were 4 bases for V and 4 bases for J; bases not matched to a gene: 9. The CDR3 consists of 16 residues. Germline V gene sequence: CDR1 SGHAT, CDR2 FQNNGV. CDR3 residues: CASSSMTGRITGELFF. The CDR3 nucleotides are TGTGCCAGCAGCTCTATGACAGGGCGGATCACCGGGGAGCTGTTTTTT.

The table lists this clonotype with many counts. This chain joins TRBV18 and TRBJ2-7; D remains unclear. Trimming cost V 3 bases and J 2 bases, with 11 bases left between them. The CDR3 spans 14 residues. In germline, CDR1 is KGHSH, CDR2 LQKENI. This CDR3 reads CASSPLRPAYEQYF. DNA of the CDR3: TGTGCCAGCTCACCTCTGAGGCCTGCCTACGAGCAGTACTTC.

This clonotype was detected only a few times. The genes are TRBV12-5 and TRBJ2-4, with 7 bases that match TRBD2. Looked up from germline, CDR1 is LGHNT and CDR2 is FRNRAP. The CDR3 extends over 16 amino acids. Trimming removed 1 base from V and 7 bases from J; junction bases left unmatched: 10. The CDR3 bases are TGTGCTAGTGGTTTGGCTACCCTGGGGACTAAGAACATTCAGTACTTC. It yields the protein CASGLATLGTKNIQYF.

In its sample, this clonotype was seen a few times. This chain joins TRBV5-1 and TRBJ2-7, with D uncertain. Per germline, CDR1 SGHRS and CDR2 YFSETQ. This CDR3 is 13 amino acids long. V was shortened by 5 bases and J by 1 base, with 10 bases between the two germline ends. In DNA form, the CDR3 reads TGCGCCAGCAGGTTAGACATATCCTACGAGCAGTACTTC. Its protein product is CASRLDISYEQYF.

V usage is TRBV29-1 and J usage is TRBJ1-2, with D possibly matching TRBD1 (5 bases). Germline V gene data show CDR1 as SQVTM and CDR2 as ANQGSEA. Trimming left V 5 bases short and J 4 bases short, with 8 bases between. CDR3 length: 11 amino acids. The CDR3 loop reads CSVSGRYGYTF. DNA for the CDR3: TGCAGCGTTTCGGGGCGCTATGGCTACACCTTC.

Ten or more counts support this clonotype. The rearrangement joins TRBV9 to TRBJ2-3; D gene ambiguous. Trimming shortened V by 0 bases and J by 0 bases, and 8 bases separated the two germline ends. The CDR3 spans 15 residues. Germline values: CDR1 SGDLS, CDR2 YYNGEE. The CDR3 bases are TGTGCCAGCAGCGTAGAGCCAGCTAGCACAGATACGCAGTATTTT. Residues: CASSVEPASTDTQYF. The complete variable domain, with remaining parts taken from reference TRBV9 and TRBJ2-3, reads DSGVTQTPKHLITATGQRVTLRCSPRSGDLSVYWYQQSLDQGLQFLIQYYNGEERAKGNILERFSAQQFPDLHSELNLSSLELGDSALYFCASSVEPASTDTQYFGPGTRLTVL.

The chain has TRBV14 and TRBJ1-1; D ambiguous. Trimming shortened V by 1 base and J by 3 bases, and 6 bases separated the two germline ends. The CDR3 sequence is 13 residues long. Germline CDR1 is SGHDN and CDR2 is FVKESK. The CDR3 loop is CASSQVGYTEAFF. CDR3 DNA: TGTGCCAGCAGCCAAGTCGGGTACACTGAAGCTTTCTTT.

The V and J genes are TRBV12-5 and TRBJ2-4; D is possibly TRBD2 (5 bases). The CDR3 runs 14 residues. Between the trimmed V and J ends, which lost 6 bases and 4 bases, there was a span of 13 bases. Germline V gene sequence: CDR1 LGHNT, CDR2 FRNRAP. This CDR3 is CASGFSGVKNIQYF. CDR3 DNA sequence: TGTGCTAGTGGCTTCTCCGGGGTGAAAAACATTCAGTACTTC.